This T cell receptor beta chain appears in the sequencing data of a study of cytomegalovirus exposure and HLA in healthy donors. In its sample, this clone was seen a few times. The V gene lost 10 bases and the J gene lost 3 bases, with 21 bases spanning the gap. This CDR3 has 15 amino acids. Germline CDR1 LNHDA, CDR2 SQIVND (reference sequence). The primer mix had 60 Vbeta and 13 Jbeta primers. TCRdb's copy holds only in-frame clones and misses some; the assay was immunoSEQ multiplex PCR. The sample holds some 150,000 clones, over 70% seen once. The TCR sequence derives from a man aged 18 to 30 in good health and CMV-seropositive. The chain couples TRBV19 to TRBJ1-1, with a tentative D call TRBD1 (6 bases). The sequenced material came from PBMCs. The CDR3 sequence: CATTDSIETDTEAFF. The CDR3 nucleotides read TGTGCCACCACGGACAGTATCGAAACAGACACTGAAGCTTTCTTT.